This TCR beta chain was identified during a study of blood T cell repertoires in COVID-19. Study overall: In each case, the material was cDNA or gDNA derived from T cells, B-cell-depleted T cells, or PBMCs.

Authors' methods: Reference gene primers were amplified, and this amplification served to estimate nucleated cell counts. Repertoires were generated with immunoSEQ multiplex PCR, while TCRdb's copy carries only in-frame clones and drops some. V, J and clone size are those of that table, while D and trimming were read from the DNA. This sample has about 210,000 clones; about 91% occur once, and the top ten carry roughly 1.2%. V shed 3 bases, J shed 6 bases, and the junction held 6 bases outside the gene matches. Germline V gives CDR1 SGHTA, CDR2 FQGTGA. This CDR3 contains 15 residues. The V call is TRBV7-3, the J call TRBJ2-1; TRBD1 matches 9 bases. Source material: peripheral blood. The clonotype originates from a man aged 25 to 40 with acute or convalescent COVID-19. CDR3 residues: CASSLDRGSSNEQFF. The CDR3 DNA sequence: TGTGCCAGCAGCTTGGACAGGGGCTCTTCCAATGAGCAGTTCTTC.